This T cell receptor beta chain was sequenced in a study of blood T cells in healthy people across ages. This clonotype occurred a few times. The antigen is not known. A single base separates this from a much larger clone, so it may be a read error. Study-level findings and limits: Naive CD4+ cells and diversity were both higher in long-lived donors than in aged donors.

V was clipped by 6 bases and J by 7 bases, with 16 bases between them. The CDR3 runs 13 residues. Primed by a sample-barcoded 5' primer and a J-beta primer mix, a second PCR proceeded for about 6 to 11 cycles. MiXCR, applied by TCRdb to the 5' RACE reads, yields one record per CDR3 protein. The sample has roughly 830,000 distinct CDR3 sequences, around 62% seen once. Aged roughly 6 to 100, donors were systemically healthy Caucasians from Russia. Sample: blood. The chain links TRBV12-3 or TRBV12-4 to TRBJ2-7; D not resolved. The sequence derives from a man in his thirties or forties in good health. CDR3 amino acids: CASSSSSVREQYF. DNA for the CDR3: TGTGCCAGCAGCTCCAGCAGCGTTCGGGAGCAGTACTTC.